This T cell receptor (beta chain) was profiled in a study of OX40 agonist ivuxolimab in advanced cancers. Study-level background: Participants, approximately 83% male, averaged approximately 60 years of age, ranging from roughly 20 to 80.

Profiling relied on immunoSEQ multiplex PCR, and the TCRdb table lists in-frame clones only, not all of them. The repertoire consists of 70,000 or so clones, with about 86% occurring once and the leading ten covering about 2.1%. Germline CDR1 MDHEN, CDR2 SYDVKM. Trimming shortened V by 2 bases and J by 5 bases, and 13 bases separated the two germline ends. The CDR3 consists of 14 residues. This clonotype was sampled from an adult with an advanced solid tumor such as melanoma, head and neck, liver or kidney cancer. The chain couples TRBV28 to TRBJ2-7; D is unclear. The sample consisted of CD4+ or CD8+ T cells sorted from blood, taken in a trial of the OX40 agonist ivuxolimab. The CDR3: CASSLRHRLDEQYF. For the CDR3, the DNA is TGTGCCAGCAGTTTACGGCACCGTTTGGACGAGCAGTACTTC. Together with reference TRBV28 and TRBJ2-7, the CDR3 gives the full variable domain: DVKVTQSSRYLVKRTGEKVFLECVQDMDHENMFWYRQDPGLGLRLIYFSYDVKMKEKGDIPEGYSVSREKKERFSLILESASTNQTSMYLCASSLRHRLDEQYFGPGTRLTVT.